Below, 5 T cell receptor beta chains from the same sample are listed, as sequenced in a study of cytomegalovirus exposure and HLA in healthy donors. A multiplex PCR was run with 60 Vbeta primers and 13 Jbeta primers. Here immunoSEQ multiplex PCR was the method, and the copy in TCRdb shows in-frame clones only, minus some. The table records about 110,000 clones, more than 65% of them present only once. Input material: PBMCs. These receptors all come from a young man in good health and CMV-seropositive.

This chain links TRBV6-1 with TRBJ1-2, with D hard to call. Looked up from germline, CDR1 is MNHNS and CDR2 is SASEGT. The CDR3 has 12 amino acids. Trimming cost V 1 base and J 2 bases, with 2 bases left between them. The CDR3 DNA reads as TGTGCCAGCAGTGAAGTAAACTATGGCTACACCTTC. Protein sequence: CASSEVNYGYTF.

This chain uses TRBV7-6 with TRBJ2-3, with 9 bases that match TRBD2. The CDR3 consists of 18 residues. Germline CDR1 SGHVS, CDR2 FNYEAQ. V lost 1 base and J lost 2; bases outside the gene matches: 10. CDR3 loop: CASSLVSGGSANTDTQYF. In DNA, the CDR3 is TGTGCCAGCAGCTTAGTAAGCGGGGGGTCCGCAAACACAGATACGCAGTATTTT.

The J gene is TRBJ2-3, the V gene TRBV7-9; 9 nucleotides agree with TRBD1. Looked up from germline, CDR1 is SEHNR and CDR2 is FQNEAQ (reference sequence). The CDR3 sequence is 16 residues long. V lost 5 bases and J lost 4; bases outside the gene matches: 10. In nucleotides, the CDR3 is TGTGCCAGCAGCCTCCTGGGGGACAGGGTCCCAGATACGCAGTATTTT. Amino acids: CASSLLGDRVPDTQYF.

The chain combines TRBV9 with TRBJ1-2, with 8 bases aligning to TRBD1. Germline assignment: CDR1 SGDLS and CDR2 YYNGEE. This CDR3 is 14 amino acids long. Trimming at V came to 3 bases and at J to 4 bases, leaving 5 bases not matched to a gene. CDR3: CASSAQGAGYGYTF. CDR3 in DNA: TGTGCCAGCAGCGCCCAGGGGGCTGGCTATGGCTACACCTTC.

The CDR3 nucleotides read TGTGCCAGTAGGAAGGGTGTTAGCGGGGGAAAAACCCGGGGGGAGCTGTTTTTT. Amino acids: CASRKGVSGGKTRGELFF. The chain uses TRBV19 and TRBJ2-2; 9 bases fit TRBD2. V lost 6 bases and J lost 8; bases outside the gene matches: 19. CDR3 length equals 18 residues. Germline lookup yields CDR1 LNHDA and CDR2 SQIVND (reference sequence). The full variable domain, in which reference TRBV19 and TRBJ2-2 provide the parts outside the CDR3, is DGGITQSPKYLFRKEGQNVTLSCEQNLNHDAMYWYRQDPGQGLRLIYYSQIVNDFQKGDIAEGYSVSREKKESFPLTVTSAQKNPTAFYLCASRKGVSGGKTRGELFFGEGSRLTVL.